This T cell receptor beta chain was found in a study of T cell responses to AZD1222 COVID-19 vaccine. Whole-study findings and limits: Clonal diversity was possibly underestimated; the donors were predominantly white British and more often female. Receipt of two AZD1222 doses was followed by a rise in Spike-specific TCR breadth and depth. At baseline, seropositivity was found in only a handful of AZD1222 recipients. The span of vaccine-associated CD4 TCRs extended across spike, with dominance at 160-218 and 743-854.

A word on this clone: Its target is unknown.

Sequencing used immunoSEQ multiplex PCR; TCRdb keeps in-frame clones, though not all of them. The sample has tens of thousands of clones, more than 85% seen once. Sequenced here: peripheral blood, sampled on day 0 of AZD1222 vaccination. The sequence was obtained from an adult in good health.

CDR3 coding DNA: TGTGCCTGGAGTGTAGACAACCAGAAGACCCAGTACTTC. Protein: CAWSVDNQKTQYF. The chain recombines TRBV30 with TRBJ2-5; D gene ambiguous. This CDR3 comprises 13 residues. V was clipped by 0 bases and J by 6 bases, with 11 bases between them. Looked up from germline, CDR1 is GTSNPN and CDR2 is SVGIG (reference sequence).